The 19 T cell receptor beta chains below all came from one sample that was sequenced in a study of cytomegalovirus exposure and HLA in healthy donors. Vbeta (60) and Jbeta (13) primers were used in the PCR. Profiling relied on immunoSEQ multiplex PCR, and the TCRdb table lists in-frame clones only, not all of them. The sample comprises some 110,000 clones, more than 70% of which are singletons, and over 2% rests with the top ten. The sequencing sample was made of PBMCs. These receptors originate from a man younger than 40 in good health and CMV-seronegative.

This chain connects TRBV7-2 to TRBJ1-2; possible D gene TRBD1, 6 bases. From germline, CDR1 is SGHTA and CDR2 FQGNSA. The CDR3 runs to 15 residues. Trimming shortened V by 1 base and J by 8 bases, and 17 bases separated the two germline ends. The CDR3 is CASSLGTDLVGGYTF. CDR3 nucleotides: TGTGCCAGCAGCTTAGGGACAGACCTAGTAGGAGGCTACACCTTC.

V usage is TRBV27 and J usage is TRBJ1-5; tentative D call: TRBD1 (6 bases). Germline V gives CDR1 MNHEY, CDR2 SMNVEV (reference sequence). There are 15 residues in the CDR3. V was trimmed by 5 bases and J by 0 bases, leaving 11 bases between them. The CDR3 DNA sequence: TGTGCCAGCAGTATGGACAGAGTTAGCAATCAGCCCCAGCATTTT. It yields the protein CASSMDRVSNQPQHF.

In DNA, the CDR3 is TGTGCCAGCAGTTCAGGGGGCTACTATGGCTACACCTTC. Its protein is CASSSGGYYGYTF. The V and J genes are TRBV27 and TRBJ1-2; 8 nucleotides match TRBD1. CDR1 is MNHEY, CDR2 SMNVEV, per germline (reference sequence). The CDR3 is 13 residues long. Trimming removed 4 bases from V and 3 bases from J; junction bases left unmatched: 1.

This clone came up once. This chain joins TRBV28 and TRBJ1-3; D possibly corresponds to TRBD1 (5 bases). This CDR3 contains 18 residues. V was pared by 3 bases and J by 0 bases, with 18 bases between. The germline V gene encodes CDR1 MDHEN and CDR2 SYDVKM. CDR3 sequence (DNA): TGTGCCAGCAGTTTTACAGGCCTGGGAGGATACTCTGGAAACACCATATATTTT. It codes for CASSFTGLGGYSGNTIYF.

This rearrangement joins TRBV10-1 to TRBJ1-6, with 9 bases fitting TRBD1. The CDR3 has 14 residues. J lost 8 bases, V lost 4 bases, and 3 bases had no gene match. The V gene's germline CDR1 is WNHNN and CDR2 SYGVQD (reference sequence). CDR3 DNA: TGCGCCAGCAGTGCCGGACAGGGGTATTCACCCCTCCACTTT. Translated, it gives CASSAGQGYSPLHF.

The sample holds a few counts of this clone. The V and J genes are TRBV29-1 and TRBJ2-7; 8 bases are a match to TRBD1. Germline CDR1 is SQVTM and CDR2 is ANQGSEA. This CDR3 is 14 amino acids long. V shed 1 base and J 4 bases; nucleotides not matched to a gene: 6. CDR3 amino acids: CSVEGGQGTYEQYF. Here the CDR3 DNA reads TGCAGCGTTGAAGGCGGACAGGGTACTTACGAGCAGTACTTC.

This clone showed up just a few times. The gene calls are TRBV18 and TRBJ1-1; TRBD1 aligns across 7 bases. V lost 2 bases to trimming and J lost 5 bases; unmatched junction nucleotides: 14. Per the germline V gene, CDR1 is KGHSH and CDR2 is LQKENI. There are 17 residues in the CDR3. The chain's CDR3 is CASSPFPGQRNGTEAFF. Here the CDR3 DNA reads TGTGCCAGCTCACCATTTCCGGGACAGAGGAACGGAACTGAAGCTTTCTTT.

The V gene is TRBV18, the J gene TRBJ2-3; 9 bases are shared with TRBD2. J was trimmed by 3 bases and V by 0 bases; bases with no gene match: 4. The CDR3 length is 16 residues. Germline-derived CDR1 and CDR2 are KGHSH and LQKENI. CDR3 in amino acids: CASSPPNSGGTDTQYF. The CDR3 DNA sequence: TGTGCCAGCTCACCACCGAATAGCGGGGGAACAGATACGCAGTATTTT. The full variable domain, completed using reference TRBV18 and TRBJ2-3, is NAGVMQNPRHLVRRRGQEARLRCSPMKGHSHVYWYRQLPEEGLKFMVYLQKENIIDESGMPKERFSAEFPKEGPSILRIQQVVRGDSAAYFCASSPPNSGGTDTQYFGPGTRLTVL.

The chain combines TRBV11-2 with TRBJ1-1, with D possibly being TRBD1 (5 bases). This CDR3 has 14 amino acids. V lost 3 bases and J 7 bases, leaving 15 bases between the germline ends. CDR1 is SGHAT, CDR2 FQNNGV, per germline. In DNA, the CDR3 is TGTGCCAGCAGCTTGCAGTTGGGGGACTTTGAAGCTTTCTTT. Encoded protein: CASSLQLGDFEAFF.

The CDR3 bases are TGTGCCAGCAGCAGCTACAACAGGGGCACTGAAGCTTTCTTT. It is translated as CASSSYNRGTEAFF. The chain employs TRBV21-1 and TRBJ1-1; the DNA was not compared with TRBD1, the D call given in the table. TRBV21-1 is a pseudogene. This CDR3 is built from 14 residues.

This sequence joins TRBV28 and TRBJ2-5; TRBD1 might be the D (6 bases). The J call may be incorrect, as the DNA end agrees better with TRBJ2-7. CDR1 and CDR2 from the germline V gene are MDHEN and SYDVKM. The CDR3 contains 15 residues. DNA of the CDR3: TGTGCCAGCACGGGACCGGGACAACAAAACTACGAGCAGTACTTC. Its protein is CASTGPGQQNYEQYF.

In its sample, this clone was seen a few times. The V call is TRBV6-5, the J call TRBJ1-1; no clear D. The CDR3 runs to 14 residues. V was pared by 5 bases and J by 4 bases, with 14 bases between. Germline V lookup: CDR1 MNHEY, CDR2 SVGAGI. CDR3 sequence reads: CASSARRPSTEAFF. The CDR3, as DNA: TGTGCCAGCAGTGCCCGGAGACCCAGCACTGAAGCTTTCTTT.

V is TRBV19 and J is TRBJ1-6, with D hard to call. Germline V CDR1 and CDR2: LNHDA, SQIVND (reference sequence). CDR3 length: 15 residues. The V gene lost 4 bases and the J gene lost 7 bases, with 14 bases spanning the gap. CDR3 region: CASSKSSGENSPLHF. The CDR3 nucleotides read TGTGCCAGTAGTAAATCCTCCGGGGAGAATTCACCCCTCCACTTT. Based on the CDR3 plus reference TRBV19 and TRBJ1-6, the full variable domain is DGGITQSPKYLFRKEGQNVTLSCEQNLNHDAMYWYRQDPGQGLRLIYYSQIVNDFQKGDIAEGYSVSREKKESFPLTVTSAQKNPTAFYLCASSKSSGENSPLHFGNGTRLTVT.

This clone came up once. The chain carries TRBV7-2 and TRBJ1-5; D may be TRBD1 (5 bases). The germline gives CDR1 SGHTA, CDR2 FQGNSA. The CDR3 is 17 residues long. V lost 1 base, J lost 7 bases, and 20 bases lay in between. This chain's CDR3 is CASSLVGVGGLGQPQHF. CDR3 sequence (DNA): TGTGCCAGCAGCTTAGTCGGCGTCGGGGGACTAGGACAGCCCCAGCATTTT.

This clone was recorded a few times. The chain joins TRBV7-3 to TRBJ1-2; perhaps TRBD1 as D (6 bases). Germline V gene lookup returns CDR1 SGHTA and CDR2 FQGTGA. Deletions cut 5 bases from V and 7 bases from J, with 14 bases between. The CDR3 consists of 13 residues. DNA of the CDR3: TGTGCCAGCAGCCAAGACAGGAATAGTGGCTACACCTTC. Encoded protein: CASSQDRNSGYTF.

Here the CDR3 reads CASQLYNEQFF. The DNA of the CDR3 is TGTGCCAGTCAACTCTACAATGAGCAGTTCTTC. The rearrangement uses TRBV28 and TRBJ2-1; D unresolved. Germline CDR1 and CDR2: MDHEN and SYDVKM. The CDR3 runs 11 residues. V was clipped by 9 bases and J by 3 bases, with 6 bases between them.

This sequence joins TRBV2 and TRBJ2-2; 8 bases align to TRBD2. Germline-derived CDR1 and CDR2 are SNHLY and FYNNEI. After removal of 3 bases from V and 5 bases from J, the junction contained 5 bases not matched to a gene. CDR3 length: 15 residues. In DNA, the CDR3 is TGTGCCAGCAGTGAGAGCGGGAGTTGGACCGGGGAGCTGTTTTTT. Residues: CASSESGSWTGELFF. Looking up the rest from reference TRBV2 and TRBJ2-2 gives the full variable domain: EPEVTQTPSHQVTQMGQEVILRCVPISNHLYFYWYRQILGQKVEFLVSFYNNEISEKSEIFDDQFSVERPDGSNFTLKIRSTKLEDSAMYFCASSESGSWTGELFFGEGSRLTVL.

This clone appeared a single time. V is TRBV15 and J is TRBJ2-7; no clear D. The ends were cut back, 4 bases at V and 3 bases at J, with 7 bases in the middle. Germline-derived CDR1 and CDR2 are LNHNV and YYDKDF (reference sequence). This CDR3 is 12 amino acids long. Here the CDR3 reads CATSNPGYEQYF. Here the CDR3 DNA reads TGTGCCACCAGCAACCCGGGCTACGAGCAGTACTTC.

This chain joins TRBV5-4 and TRBJ2-3, with D possibly matching TRBD1 (7 bases). This CDR3 is 14 amino acids long. Germline V gene lookup returns CDR1 SGHNT and CDR2 YYREEE (reference sequence). The V and J ends lost 7 bases and 3 bases respectively, with 15 bases between them. CDR3 loop: CASATTGRTDTQYF. CDR3 DNA sequence: TGTGCCAGCGCGACGACAGGGAGGACAGATACGCAGTATTTT.